Shown below are 7 T cell receptor beta chains from a single sample sequenced in a study of cytomegalovirus exposure and HLA in healthy donors. PCR employed 60 Vbeta and 13 Jbeta primers. Assay used: immunoSEQ multiplex PCR; TCRdb lists only in-frame clones, some missing. Of tens of thousands of clones in the sample, 82% were seen once. The sequencing input was PBMCs. The source of these receptors is a woman younger than 35 in good health and CMV-seropositive.

This rearrangement joins TRBV27 to TRBJ2-5; D uncertain. The CDR3 length is 15 residues. With 1 base removed from V and 2 bases from J, the gap between germline ends came to 11 bases. CDR1 is MNHEY, CDR2 SMNVEV, per germline (reference sequence). The CDR3 reads CASSLFWAVQETQYF. CDR3 coding DNA: TGTGCCAGCAGTTTATTCTGGGCAGTACAAGAGACCCAGTACTTC.

The chain employs TRBV6-6 and TRBJ2-1, with 9 bases identical to TRBD1. Germline-derived CDR1 and CDR2 are MNHNY and SVGAGI (reference sequence). This CDR3 region has 16 residues. V gave up 5 bases and J gave up 0 bases; unmatched junction bases: 5. Here the CDR3 DNA reads TGTGCCAGCAGTCGCGGACAGGGGAGCTCCTACAATGAGCAGTTCTTC. Its protein product is CASSRGQGSSYNEQFF.

In this sample, this clone turned up a few times. This chain links TRBV7-2 with TRBJ2-5; TRBD1 agrees at 10 bases. J was trimmed by 5 bases and V by 2 bases; bases with no gene match: 14. Germline assignment: CDR1 SGHTA and CDR2 FQGNSA. There are 18 residues in the CDR3. This CDR3 is CASSLSVLRDRGLETQYF. For the CDR3, the DNA is TGTGCCAGCAGCTTAAGCGTACTCCGGGACAGGGGATTGGAGACCCAGTACTTC. Drawing the rest from reference TRBV7-2 and TRBJ2-5, the complete variable domain is GAGVSQSPSNKVTEKGKDVELRCDPISGHTALYWYRQSLGQGLEFLIYFQGNSAPDKSGLPSDRFSAERTGGSVSTLTIQRTQQEDSAVYLCASSLSVLRDRGLETQYFGPGTRLLVL.

V is TRBV28 and J is TRBJ1-2, with D uncertain. CDR1 is MDHEN, CDR2 SYDVKM, per germline. The CDR3 spans 16 residues. The V end lost 6 bases, the J end lost 4 bases, and 21 bases lay between the germline ends. CDR3 coding DNA: TGTGCCAGCAGCGCCGGTTACGGTGCCCCTGGCTATGGCTACACCTTC. This codes for CASSAGYGAPGYGYTF.

V and J are TRBV7-2 and TRBJ2-7; D unclear. The CDR3 loop spans 14 amino acids. In germline, CDR1 is SGHTA, CDR2 FQGNSA. Between the trimmed V and J ends, which lost 1 base and 3 bases, there was a span of 10 bases. The DNA of the CDR3 is TGTGCCAGCAGCTTAGGAGGTTATGGCTACGAGCAGTACTTC. It is translated as CASSLGGYGYEQYF.

The V call is TRBV18, the J call TRBJ1-4; D not certain. Trimming cost V 3 bases and J 0 bases, with 5 bases left between them. Germline values: CDR1 KGHSH, CDR2 LQKENI. The CDR3 is made up of 14 amino acids. CDR3 protein: CASSPRPTNEKLFF. CDR3 nucleotides: TGTGCCAGCTCACCCAGGCCAACTAATGAAAAACTGTTTTTT.

A few counts support this clone. V is TRBV29-1 and J is TRBJ2-1; the D gene is possibly TRBD1 (5 bases). Germline V gene sequence: CDR1 SQVTM, CDR2 ANQGSEA. This CDR3 has 12 amino acids. V was cut by 2 bases and J by 10 bases, with 12 bases left in between. The CDR3 DNA sequence: TGCAGCGTTGAACCCGCAGGGTACGAGCAGTTCTTC. This codes for CSVEPAGYEQFF.